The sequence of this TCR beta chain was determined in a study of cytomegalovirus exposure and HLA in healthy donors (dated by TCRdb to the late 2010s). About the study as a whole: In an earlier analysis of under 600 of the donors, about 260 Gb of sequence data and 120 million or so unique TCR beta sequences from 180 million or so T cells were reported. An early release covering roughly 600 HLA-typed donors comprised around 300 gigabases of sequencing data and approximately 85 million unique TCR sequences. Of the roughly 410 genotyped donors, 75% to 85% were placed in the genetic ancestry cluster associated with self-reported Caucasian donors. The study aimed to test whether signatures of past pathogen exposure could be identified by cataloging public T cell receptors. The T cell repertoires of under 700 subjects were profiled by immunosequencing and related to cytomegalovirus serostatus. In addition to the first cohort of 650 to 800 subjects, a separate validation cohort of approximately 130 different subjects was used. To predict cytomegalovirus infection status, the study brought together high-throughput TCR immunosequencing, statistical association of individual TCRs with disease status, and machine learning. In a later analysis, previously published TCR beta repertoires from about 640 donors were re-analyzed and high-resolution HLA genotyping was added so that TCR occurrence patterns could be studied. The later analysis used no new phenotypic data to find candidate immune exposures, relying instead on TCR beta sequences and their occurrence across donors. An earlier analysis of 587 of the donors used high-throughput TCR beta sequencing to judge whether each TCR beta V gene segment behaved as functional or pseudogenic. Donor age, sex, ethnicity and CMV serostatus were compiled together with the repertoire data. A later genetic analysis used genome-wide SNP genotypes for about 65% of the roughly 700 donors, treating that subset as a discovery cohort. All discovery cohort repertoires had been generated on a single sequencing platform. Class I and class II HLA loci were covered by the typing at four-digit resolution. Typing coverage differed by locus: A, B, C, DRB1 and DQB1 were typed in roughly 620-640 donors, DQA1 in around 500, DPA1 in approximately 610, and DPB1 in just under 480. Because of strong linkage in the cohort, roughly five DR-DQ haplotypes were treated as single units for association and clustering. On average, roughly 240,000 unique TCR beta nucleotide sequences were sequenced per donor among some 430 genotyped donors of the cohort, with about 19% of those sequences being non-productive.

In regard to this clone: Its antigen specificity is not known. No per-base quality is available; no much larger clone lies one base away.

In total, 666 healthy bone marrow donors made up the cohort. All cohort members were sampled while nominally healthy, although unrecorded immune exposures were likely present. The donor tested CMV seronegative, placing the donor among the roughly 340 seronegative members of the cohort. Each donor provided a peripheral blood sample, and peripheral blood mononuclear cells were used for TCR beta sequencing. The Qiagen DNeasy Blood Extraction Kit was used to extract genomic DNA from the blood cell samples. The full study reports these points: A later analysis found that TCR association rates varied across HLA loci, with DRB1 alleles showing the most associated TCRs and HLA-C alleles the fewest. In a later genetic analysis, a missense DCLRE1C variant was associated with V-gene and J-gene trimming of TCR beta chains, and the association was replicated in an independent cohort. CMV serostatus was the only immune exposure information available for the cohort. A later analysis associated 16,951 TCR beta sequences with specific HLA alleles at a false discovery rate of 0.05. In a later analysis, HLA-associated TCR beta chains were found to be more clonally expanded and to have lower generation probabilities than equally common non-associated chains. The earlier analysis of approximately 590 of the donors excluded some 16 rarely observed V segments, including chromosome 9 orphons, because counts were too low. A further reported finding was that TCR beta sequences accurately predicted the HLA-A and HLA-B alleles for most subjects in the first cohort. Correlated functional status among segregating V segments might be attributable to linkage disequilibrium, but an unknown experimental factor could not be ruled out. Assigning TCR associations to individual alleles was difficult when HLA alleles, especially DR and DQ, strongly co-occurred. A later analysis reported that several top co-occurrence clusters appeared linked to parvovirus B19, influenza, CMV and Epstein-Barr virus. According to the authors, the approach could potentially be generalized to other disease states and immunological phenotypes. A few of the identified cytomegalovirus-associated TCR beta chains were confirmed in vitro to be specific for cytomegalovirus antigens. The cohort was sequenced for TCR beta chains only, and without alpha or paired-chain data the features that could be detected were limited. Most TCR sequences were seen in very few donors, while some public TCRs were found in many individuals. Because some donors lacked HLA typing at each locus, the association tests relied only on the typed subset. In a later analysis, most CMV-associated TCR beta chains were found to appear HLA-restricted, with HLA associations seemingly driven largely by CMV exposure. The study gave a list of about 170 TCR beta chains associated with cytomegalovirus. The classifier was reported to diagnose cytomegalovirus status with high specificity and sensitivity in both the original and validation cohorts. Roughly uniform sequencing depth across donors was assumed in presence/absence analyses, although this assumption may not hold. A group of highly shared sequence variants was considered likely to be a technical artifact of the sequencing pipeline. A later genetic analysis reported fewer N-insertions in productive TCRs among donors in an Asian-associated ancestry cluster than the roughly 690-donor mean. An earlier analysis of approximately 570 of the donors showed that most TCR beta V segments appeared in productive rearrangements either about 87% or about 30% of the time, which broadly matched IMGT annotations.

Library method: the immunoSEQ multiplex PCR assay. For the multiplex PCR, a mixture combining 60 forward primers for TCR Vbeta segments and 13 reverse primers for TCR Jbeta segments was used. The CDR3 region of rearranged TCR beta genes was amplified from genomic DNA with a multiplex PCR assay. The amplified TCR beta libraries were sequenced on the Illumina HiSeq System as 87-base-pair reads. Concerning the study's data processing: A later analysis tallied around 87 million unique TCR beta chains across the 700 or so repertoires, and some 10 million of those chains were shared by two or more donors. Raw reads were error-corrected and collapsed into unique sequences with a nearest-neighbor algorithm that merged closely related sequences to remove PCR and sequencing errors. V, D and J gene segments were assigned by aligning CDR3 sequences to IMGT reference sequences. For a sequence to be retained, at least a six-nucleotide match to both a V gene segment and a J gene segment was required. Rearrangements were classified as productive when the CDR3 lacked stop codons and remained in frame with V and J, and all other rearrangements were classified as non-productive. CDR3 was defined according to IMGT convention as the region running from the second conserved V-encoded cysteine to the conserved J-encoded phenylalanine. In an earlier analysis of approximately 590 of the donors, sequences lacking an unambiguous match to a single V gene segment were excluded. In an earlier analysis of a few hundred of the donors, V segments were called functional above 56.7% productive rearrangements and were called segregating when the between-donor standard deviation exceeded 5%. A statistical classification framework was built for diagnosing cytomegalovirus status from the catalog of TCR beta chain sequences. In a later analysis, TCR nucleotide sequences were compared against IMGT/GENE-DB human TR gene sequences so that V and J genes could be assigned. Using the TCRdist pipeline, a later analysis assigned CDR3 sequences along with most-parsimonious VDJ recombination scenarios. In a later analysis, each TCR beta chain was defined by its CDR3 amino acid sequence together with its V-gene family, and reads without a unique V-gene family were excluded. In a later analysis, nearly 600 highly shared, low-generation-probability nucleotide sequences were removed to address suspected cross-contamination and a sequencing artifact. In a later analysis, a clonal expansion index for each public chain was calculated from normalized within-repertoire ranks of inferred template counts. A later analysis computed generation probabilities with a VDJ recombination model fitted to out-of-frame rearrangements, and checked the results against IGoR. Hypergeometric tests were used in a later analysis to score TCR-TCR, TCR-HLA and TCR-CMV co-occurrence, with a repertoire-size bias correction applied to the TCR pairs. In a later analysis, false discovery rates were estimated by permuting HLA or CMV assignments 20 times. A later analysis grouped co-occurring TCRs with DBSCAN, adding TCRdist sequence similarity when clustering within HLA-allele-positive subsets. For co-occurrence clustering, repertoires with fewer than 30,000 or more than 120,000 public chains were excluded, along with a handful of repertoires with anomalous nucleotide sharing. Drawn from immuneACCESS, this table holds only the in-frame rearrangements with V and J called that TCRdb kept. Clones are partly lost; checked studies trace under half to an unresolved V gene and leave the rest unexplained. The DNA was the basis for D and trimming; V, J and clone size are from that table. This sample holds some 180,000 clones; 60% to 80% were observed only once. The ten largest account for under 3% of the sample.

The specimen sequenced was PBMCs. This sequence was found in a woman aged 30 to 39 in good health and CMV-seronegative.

At the DNA level, the sequence is TGTGCCTGGAGTAGGGGTAGCAATCAGCCCCAGCATTTT. This translates into CAWSRGSNQPQHF. Rearrangement joined TRBV30 to TRBJ1-5; a tentative D match to TRBD1 spans 5 bases. Including cysteine and phenylalanine, the CDR3 has 13 amino acids. Here the CDR3 DNA is all that survives: 39 bases in frame from base 1. V is pared back by 2 bases and J by 0 bases, with 5 bases lying between the germline termini. The germline V gene encodes CDR1 GTSNPN and CDR2 SVGIG (reference sequence). Supplemented by the reference TRBV30 and TRBJ1-5 proteins around the CDR3, the complete variable domain is SQTIHQWPATLVQPVGSPLSLECTVEGTSNPNLYWYRQAAGRGLQLLFYSVGIGQISSEVPQNLSASRPQDRQFILSSKKLLLSDSGFYLCAWSRGSNQPQHFGDGTRLSIL.